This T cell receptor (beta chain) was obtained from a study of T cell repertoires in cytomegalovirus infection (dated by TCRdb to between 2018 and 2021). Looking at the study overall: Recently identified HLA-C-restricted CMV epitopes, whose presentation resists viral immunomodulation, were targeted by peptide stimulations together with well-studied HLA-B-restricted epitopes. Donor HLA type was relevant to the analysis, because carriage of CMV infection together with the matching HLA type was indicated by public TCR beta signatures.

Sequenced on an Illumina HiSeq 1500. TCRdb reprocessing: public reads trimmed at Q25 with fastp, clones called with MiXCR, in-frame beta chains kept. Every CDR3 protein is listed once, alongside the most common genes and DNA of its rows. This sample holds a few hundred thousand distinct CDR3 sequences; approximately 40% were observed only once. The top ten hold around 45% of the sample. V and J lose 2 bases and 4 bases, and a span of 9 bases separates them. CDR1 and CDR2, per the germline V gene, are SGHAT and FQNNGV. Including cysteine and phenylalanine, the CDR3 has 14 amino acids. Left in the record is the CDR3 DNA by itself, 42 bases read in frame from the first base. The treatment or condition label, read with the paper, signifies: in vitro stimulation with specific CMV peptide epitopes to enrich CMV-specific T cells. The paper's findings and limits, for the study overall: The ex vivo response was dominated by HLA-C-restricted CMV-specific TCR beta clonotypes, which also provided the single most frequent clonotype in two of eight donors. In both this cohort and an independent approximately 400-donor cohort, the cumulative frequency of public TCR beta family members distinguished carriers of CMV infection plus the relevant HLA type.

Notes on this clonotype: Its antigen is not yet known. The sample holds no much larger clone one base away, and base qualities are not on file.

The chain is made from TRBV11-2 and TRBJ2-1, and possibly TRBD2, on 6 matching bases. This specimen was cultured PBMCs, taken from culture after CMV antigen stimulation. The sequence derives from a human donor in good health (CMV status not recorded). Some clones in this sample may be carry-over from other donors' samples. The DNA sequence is TGTGCCAGCAGCTTACCGGAGGGGTACAATGAGCAGTTCTTC. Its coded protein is CASSLPEGYNEQFF.